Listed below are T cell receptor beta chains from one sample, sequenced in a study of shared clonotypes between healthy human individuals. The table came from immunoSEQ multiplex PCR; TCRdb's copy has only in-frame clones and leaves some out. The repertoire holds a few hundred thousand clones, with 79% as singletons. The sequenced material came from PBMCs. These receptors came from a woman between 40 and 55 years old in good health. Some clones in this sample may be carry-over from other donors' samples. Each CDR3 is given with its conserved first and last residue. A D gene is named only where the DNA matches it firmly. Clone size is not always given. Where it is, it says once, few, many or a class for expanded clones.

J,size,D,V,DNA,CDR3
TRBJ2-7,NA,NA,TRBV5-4,TGTGCCAGCAGCCCGGGGGGCAGAACCTACGAGCAGTACTTC,CASSPGGRTYEQYF
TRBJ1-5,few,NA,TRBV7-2,TGTGCCAGCAGCTCTATCGGACCATATCAGCCCCAGCATTTT,CASSSIGPYQPQHF
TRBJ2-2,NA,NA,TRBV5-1,TGCGCCAGCAGCCAGGAAGGTAGCGGGAACACCGGGGAGCTGTTTTTT,CASSQEGSGNTGELFF
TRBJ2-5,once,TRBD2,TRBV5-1,TGCGCCAGCAGTACCGGGACTAGCGGGCTTGAGACCCAGTACTTC,CASSTGTSGLETQYF
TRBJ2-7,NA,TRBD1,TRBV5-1,TGCGCCAGCAGCTTGTTACAGGGGGCGGGTGAGCAGTACTTC,CASSLLQGAGEQYF
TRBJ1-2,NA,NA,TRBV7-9,TGTGCCAGCAGCTTAGCCCTACAGGGTCCGTATGGCTACACCTTC,CASSLALQGPYGYTF
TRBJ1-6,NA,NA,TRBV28,TGTGCCAGCAGTTTATCGTCCAATTCACCCCTCCACTTT,CASSLSSNSPLHF
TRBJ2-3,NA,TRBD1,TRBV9,TGTGCCAGCAGCGTACGGGACAGAACTACAGATACGCAGTATTTT,CASSVRDRTTDTQYF
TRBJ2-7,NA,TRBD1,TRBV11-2,TGTGCCAGCAGCTGGGGGACAGGGAGTTACGAGCAGTACTTC,CASSWGTGSYEQYF
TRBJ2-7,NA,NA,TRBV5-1,TGCGCCAGCAGCCAACCAGACAGAGGAAACGAGCAGTACTTC,CASSQPDRGNEQYF
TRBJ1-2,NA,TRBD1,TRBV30,TGTGCCTGGAGCACGGACAGGGGGTATTATGGCTACACCTTC,CAWSTDRGYYGYTF
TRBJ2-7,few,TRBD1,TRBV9,TGTGCCAGCAGCCCTGGGACAGGGGGCCGCTACGAGCAGTACTTC,CASSPGTGGRYEQYF
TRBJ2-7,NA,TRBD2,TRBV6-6,TGTGCCAGCAGTTACGCGGGAGGTACCAACTACGAGCAGTACTTC,CASSYAGGTNYEQYF
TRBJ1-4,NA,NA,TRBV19,TGTGCCAGTAGTAGAGGGGATACTAATGAAAAACTGTTTTTT,CASSRGDTNEKLFF
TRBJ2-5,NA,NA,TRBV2,TGTGCCAGCAGTGGTAATGGCCAAGAGACCCAGTACTTC,CASSGNGQETQYF
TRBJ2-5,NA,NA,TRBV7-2,TGTGCCAGCAGCTTAGGGGGGATGGAGACCCAGTACTTC,CASSLGGMETQYF
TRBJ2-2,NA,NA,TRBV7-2,TGTGCCAGCAGCCCCTCTTTCACCGGGGAACTGTTTTTT,CASSPSFTGELFF
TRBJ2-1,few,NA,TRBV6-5,TGTGCCAGCAGTTACCTGGATGAGCAGTTCTTC,CASSYLDEQFF
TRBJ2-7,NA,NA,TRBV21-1,TGTGCCAGCAGCCTTCGGACAGGGAGCTACGAGCAGTACTTC,CASSLRTGSYEQYF
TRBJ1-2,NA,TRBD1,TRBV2,TGTGCCAGCAGTCGAACAGGGGGCTATGGCTACACCTTC,CASSRTGGYGYTF
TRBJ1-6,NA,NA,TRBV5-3,TGTGCCAGAAGCCAGGGTAAACCCACCCTCCACTTT,CARSQGKPTLHF
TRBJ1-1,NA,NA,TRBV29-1,TGCAGCGTTGAACGAGGGATGGCCACTGAAGCTTTCTTT,CSVERGMATEAFF
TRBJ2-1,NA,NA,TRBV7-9,TGTGCCAGCAGCACCAGACTAGGGAATGGGAATGAGCAGTTCTTC,CASSTRLGNGNEQFF
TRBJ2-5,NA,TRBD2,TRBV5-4,TGTGCCAGCAGCTTGGAGCGGGGGGAAGAGACCCAGTACTTC,CASSLERGEETQYF
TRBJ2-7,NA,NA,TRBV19,TGTGCCAGCTCCTTAGGTGGCGCCGAGCAGTACTTC,CASSLGGAEQYF
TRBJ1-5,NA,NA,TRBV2,TGTGCCAGCAGTGCTAGTCAAGGGCCCCAGCATTTT,CASSASQGPQHF
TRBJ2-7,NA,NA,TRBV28,TGTGCCAGCAGTCACCACCCCCCGCAGTACTTC,CASSHHPPQYF
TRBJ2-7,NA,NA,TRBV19,TGTGCCAGTAGTTGGCAGGGGAATACCTACGAGCAGTACTTC,CASSWQGNTYEQYF
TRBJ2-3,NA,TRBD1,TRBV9,TGTGCCAGCAGCGTAGTTGAGGGGGCGCGGGCAGATACGCAGTATTTT,CASSVVEGARADTQYF
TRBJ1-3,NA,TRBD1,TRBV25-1,TGTGCCAGCAGGCAAACAGGGGTGGCTGGAAACACCATATATTTT,CASRQTGVAGNTIYF
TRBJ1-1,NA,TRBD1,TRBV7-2,TGTGCCAGCAGCCCCCTCCAGGGGGCGGGCACTGAAGCTTTCTTT,CASSPLQGAGTEAFF
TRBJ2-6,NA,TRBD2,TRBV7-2,TGTGCCAGCGGCAGGCGGGAGGGCCCCTCTGGGGCCAACGTCCTGACTTTC,CASGRREGPSGANVLTF
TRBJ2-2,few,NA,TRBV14,TGTGCCAGCAGCCAGCCTGGGCAGGGGAGGCACACCGGGGAGCTGTTTTTT,CASSQPGQGRHTGELFF
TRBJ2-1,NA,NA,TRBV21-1,TGTGCCAGCAGGGAAAACGAGGGAGAGGACGGTAATGAGCAGTTCTTC,CASRENEGEDGNEQFF
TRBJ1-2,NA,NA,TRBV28,TGTGCCAGCCGTCTTTTCTCGGACGGGAACTATGGCTACACCTTC,CASRLFSDGNYGYTF
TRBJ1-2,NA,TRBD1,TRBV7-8,TGTGCCAGCAGCTCTTTGGGGACAGGGGATCGGGGCTACACCTTC,CASSSLGTGDRGYTF
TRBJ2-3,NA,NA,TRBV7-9,TGTGCCAGCCTGGGGCGGAACACAGATACGCAGTATTTT,CASLGRNTDTQYF
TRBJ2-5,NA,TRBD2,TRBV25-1,TGTGCCAGCACCCCTTTAGCGGGATCGGCTAGTTGGGAAGAGACCCAGTACTTC,CASTPLAGSASWEETQYF
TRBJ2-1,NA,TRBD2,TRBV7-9,TGTGCCAGCAGCCCGCGGACTAGCGGAGGCGGGAATGAGCAGTTCTTC,CASSPRTSGGGNEQFF
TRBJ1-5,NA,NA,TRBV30,TGTGCCTGGAGTTCCCGGGGCCCCCTAGGGAATCAGCCCCAGCATTTT,CAWSSRGPLGNQPQHF
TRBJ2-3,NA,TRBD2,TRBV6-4,TGTGCCAGCAGTTCGACTAGCGGGGCCACAGATACGCAGTATTTT,CASSSTSGATDTQYF
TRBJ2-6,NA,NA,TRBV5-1,TGCGCCAGCAGCGCGACCCGGGCCTTTGGCTCTGGGGCCAACGTCCTGACTTTC,CASSATRAFGSGANVLTF
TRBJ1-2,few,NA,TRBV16,TGTGCCAGCAGCCTCAGGGGTTTCGGCTACACCTTC,CASSLRGFGYTF
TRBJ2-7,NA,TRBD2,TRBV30,TGTGCCTGGACACCGGGACTAGACTCCTACGAGCAGTACTTC,CAWTPGLDSYEQYF
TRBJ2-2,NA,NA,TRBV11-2,TGTGCCAGCAGCTTAAGGACGGTCGGGGAGCTGTTTTTT,CASSLRTVGELFF
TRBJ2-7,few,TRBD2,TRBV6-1,TGTGCCAGCAGTGAACTAGCGGGTAAATACGAGCAGTACTTC,CASSELAGKYEQYF
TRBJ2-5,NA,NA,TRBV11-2,TGTGCCAGCAGCTTAGGTGGGCGGGAACAAGAGACCCAGTACTTC,CASSLGGREQETQYF
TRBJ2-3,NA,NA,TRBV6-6,TGTGCCAGCAGTTCCGGGGTAGTTGTGTATACGCAGTATTTT,CASSSGVVVYTQYF
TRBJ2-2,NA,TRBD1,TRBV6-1,TGTGCCAGCAGGACAGGGGGCGGCACCGGGGAGCTGTTTTTT,CASRTGGGTGELFF
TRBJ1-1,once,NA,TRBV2,TGTGCCAGCAAAAGAGGACAGTACACTGAAGCTTTCTTT,CASKRGQYTEAFF
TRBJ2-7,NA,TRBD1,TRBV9,TGTGCCAGCAGCGAAGGGACAGAGAACTACGAGCAGTACTTC,CASSEGTENYEQYF
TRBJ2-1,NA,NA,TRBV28,TGTGCCAGCAGTTCAGCCCTCCGGGGACGGGGCAATGAGCAGTTCTTC,CASSSALRGRGNEQFF
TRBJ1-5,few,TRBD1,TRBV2,TGTGCCAGTGGGGAGGGGGCGAATAGCAATCAGCCCCAGCATTTT,CASGEGANSNQPQHF
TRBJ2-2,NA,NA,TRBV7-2,TGTGCCAGCAGCTTAAATTTCTGGGACGGGCATACTAACACCGGGGAGCTGTTTTTT,CASSLNFWDGHTNTGELFF
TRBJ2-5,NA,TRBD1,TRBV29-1,TGCAGCGTTGATTCCGGGACAGGGTCCCAAGAGACCCAGTACTTC,CSVDSGTGSQETQYF
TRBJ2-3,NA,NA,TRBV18,TGTGCCAGCTCACCAGCAACAGGTCGAGCGATAAGCACAGATACGCAGTATTTT,CASSPATGRAISTDTQYF